This TCR beta chain was captured in a study of T cells after yellow fever vaccination. Study information: Fractions of low cell number were prepared using SMART-Seq v4 Ultra Low Input.

Study outcomes and limitations: Most primary-vaccination clones reappeared after the booster (about 95% CD4, roughly 90% CD8). A small share of clonotypes appeared in both CD4 and CD8 compartments.

Template switching with 5'RACE generated the TCR cDNA and added a universal primer site and UMIs. One entry per CDR3 protein results from TCRdb running MiXCR on the 5' RACE reads. Counted here are 100,000 to 150,000 distinct CDR3 sequences, about 15% occurring once; the ten biggest clones make up roughly 43%. This clonotype was detected a few times. What it binds is not known. The CDR3 has 13 residues. CDR1 is SGHTA and CDR2 is FQGTGA in the germline V gene. V shed 5 bases and J shed 6 bases, with 11 bases lying between them. This material consisted of CD8+ T cells sorted from PBMCs, taken 5 days after the yellow fever booster vaccination. The V and J genes are TRBV7-3 and TRBJ1-5, with no clear D. This clonotype originated in a man between 18 and 35 years old who received the YFV17D yellow fever vaccine. In DNA form, the CDR3 reads TGTGCCAGCAGCCCAACTTGGGGTCAGCCCCAGCATTTT. It encodes CASSPTWGQPQHF.